One and the same sample provided the 26 T cell receptor beta chains below, sequenced in a study of human T cells and chemical hapten exposure. Time point: patch test 1, 2 weeks after DPC sensitization. Treatment here: therapeutic diphenylcyclopropenone sensitization with weekly scalp DPC. MiXCR, run by TCRdb on the RACE reads, gives a single entry per CDR3 protein. The data contain 340,000 or so distinct CDR3 sequences, 5.5% to 8% of them singletons. Sequencing used whole blood, obtained in connection with sensitization to the hapten diphenylcyclopropenone (DPC). The receptors here all came from a woman aged 18-35 years with alopecia areata. Some clones in this sample may be carry-over from other donors' samples.

This clonotype was observed a handful of times. V and J are TRBV5-4 and TRBJ2-1; D is perhaps TRBD1 (5 bases). Germline lookup yields CDR1 SGHNT and CDR2 YYREEE (reference sequence). The CDR3 covers 14 residues. Trimming removed 0 bases from V and 5 bases from J, with 9 bases in between. The CDR3 reads CASSLDLGDNEQFF. CDR3 in DNA: TGTGCCAGCAGCTTGGATCTAGGGGACAATGAGCAGTTCTTC.

The chain combines TRBV6-2 or TRBV6-3 with TRBJ1-5, with 7 bases lining up with TRBD1. This CDR3 is 14 amino acids long. CDR1 is MNHEY and CDR2 is SVGEGT in the germline V gene. With V trimmed by 5 bases and J by 3 bases, 4 bases remained unmatched. This chain's CDR3 is CASSPTGINQPQHF. The CDR3 DNA reads as TGTGCCAGCAGTCCGACAGGGATCAATCAGCCCCAGCATTTT.

In this sample, this clonotype turned up a few times. The chain is built from TRBV18 and TRBJ2-7; 9 bases are shared with TRBD2. Germline V gene sequence: CDR1 KGHSH, CDR2 LQKENI. With V trimmed by 3 bases and J by 7 bases, 16 bases remained unmatched. The length of the CDR3 is 17 residues. For the CDR3, the DNA is TGTGCCAGCTCACCTCCGGGACTAGCCCCAGCCCACTGGGAGCAGTACTTC. Encoded protein: CASSPPGLAPAHWEQYF.

This clonotype was counted only a few times. The gene calls are TRBV12-5 and TRBJ2-3, with 10 bases fitting TRBD2. Germline V gives CDR1 LGHNT, CDR2 FRNRAP. CDR3 length equals 14 residues. J gave up 4 bases and V 5 bases, and 3 bases lay outside the gene matches. In DNA form, the CDR3 reads TGTGCTAGTGGTCTAGCGGGGGTCCCAGATACGCAGTATTTT. Encoded protein: CASGLAGVPDTQYF.

Concerning this clonotype itself: One end of the junction is discordant with germline, which a read error may explain. The chain is built from TRBV4-3 and TRBJ2-1; 9 positions agree with TRBD2. Germline values: CDR1 LGHNA, CDR2 YSLEER. The CDR3 loop spans 17 amino acids. The CDR3, as DNA: TGCGACAGCAGCCAAGATGATATAGCGGGGGCGGACAATGAGCAGTTCTTC. It codes for CDSSQDDIAGADNEQFF.

This clonotype was counted ten times or more. The V and J genes are TRBV4-2 and TRBJ1-1; no definite D call. CDR1 and CDR2 from the germline V gene are LGHNA and YNFKEQ. V dropped 0 bases and J dropped 6 bases, with 8 bases sitting between them. CDR3 length: 13 residues. The CDR3 is CASSQDLGSEAFF. In DNA, the CDR3 is TGTGCCAGCAGCCAAGATCTCGGCTCTGAAGCTTTCTTT.

There are many counts of this clonotype. The CDR3 spells CASSLVSEEGEQYF. CDR3 coding DNA: TGTGCCAGCAGCTTAGTTTCGGAGGAAGGTGAGCAGTACTTC. The V and J genes are TRBV7-9 and TRBJ2-7, with TRBD2 as a possible D gene (5 bases). This CDR3 has 14 residues. Germline loops: CDR1 SEHNR, CDR2 FQNEAQ (reference sequence). Trimming shortened V by 1 base and J by 7 bases, and 14 bases separated the two germline ends.

This clonotype was seen at least ten times. The gene calls are TRBV20-1 and TRBJ2-7; unclear D gene. Germline CDR1 DFQATT, CDR2 SNEGSKA (reference sequence). The CDR3 runs 11 residues. Trimming took 5 bases from V and 4 from J, leaving 9 bases between them. CDR3 residues: CSARKDYEQYF. The CDR3 DNA follows: TGCAGTGCTCGAAAGGATTACGAGCAGTACTTC.

Only a few counts were recorded for this clonotype. This rearrangement joins TRBV20-1 to TRBJ1-6; 7 nucleotides agree with TRBD1. Germline V lookup: CDR1 DFQATT, CDR2 SNEGSKA (reference sequence). The V gene end was trimmed by 5 bases and the J gene end by 7 bases; junction bases not matched to a gene: 8. This CDR3 has 14 amino acids. In nucleotides, the CDR3 is TGCAGTGCTGCACGGGACAGAGTAAATTCACCCCTCCACTTT. The encoded protein is CSAARDRVNSPLHF.

The rearrangement joins TRBV20-1 to TRBJ2-1, with 10 bases aligning to TRBD2. Germline V gives CDR1 DFQATT, CDR2 SNEGSKA (reference sequence). V lost 0 bases, J lost 4 bases, and 3 bases stayed unmatched. CDR3 length equals 15 residues. CDR3 in DNA: TGCAGTGCTAGAGAAAGTAGCGGGGGGTACAATGAGCAGTTCTTC. Protein: CSARESSGGYNEQFF.

This clonotype was seen more than once but under ten times. The chain joins TRBV4-1 to TRBJ1-2, with 7 positions matching TRBD1. Per germline, CDR1 MGHRA and CDR2 YSYEKL. This CDR3 has 16 amino acids. V lost 2 bases to trimming and J lost 0 bases; unmatched junction nucleotides: 6. CDR3 coding DNA: TGCGCCAGCAGCCAAACTAACAGGGGAGCTAACTATGGCTACACCTTC. Translating gives CASSQTNRGANYGYTF.

This clonotype was picked up many times. This rearrangement joins TRBV2 to TRBJ2-7, with a possible D match to TRBD1 (6 bases). This CDR3 spans 12 amino acids. Per the germline V gene, CDR1 is SNHLY and CDR2 is FYNNEI. V was pared by 7 bases and J by 6 bases, with 13 bases between. The CDR3 region has the DNA TGTGCCAGCAACCTACAGGGCCCCGAGCAGTACTTC. Its protein product is CASNLQGPEQYF.

This clonotype was recorded a few times. The CDR3 loop is CSASTGVPGYTF. The CDR3 DNA sequence: TGCAGTGCGAGTACAGGGGTCCCTGGCTACACCTTC. This chain uses TRBV20-1 with TRBJ1-2; TRBD1 agrees at 7 bases. Germline loops: CDR1 DFQATT, CDR2 SNEGSKA (reference sequence). The CDR3 spans 12 residues. V lost 6 bases and J lost 7; bases outside the gene matches: 8.

This clonotype was found many times. The chain recombines TRBV13 with TRBJ2-7; no definite D call. Germline V gives CDR1 PRHDT, CDR2 FYEKMQ (reference sequence). The CDR3 length is 13 residues. The V gene lost 4 bases and the J gene lost 7 bases, with 14 bases spanning the gap. The CDR3 loop reads CASSSRRSTEQYF. CDR3 DNA sequence: TGTGCCAGCAGCTCGCGAAGGTCTACGGAGCAGTACTTC.

V is TRBV5-1 and J is TRBJ2-7; 7 nucleotides line up with TRBD1. The germline gives CDR1 SGHRS, CDR2 YFSETQ. This CDR3 is 14 amino acids long. Unmatched junction bases numbered 3, after V lost 0 bases and J lost 3 bases. The CDR3 loop is CASSLAGQFYEQYF. The CDR3 DNA reads as TGCGCCAGCAGCTTGGCGGGACAGTTCTACGAGCAGTACTTC. The variable domain in full, completed from reference TRBV5-1 and TRBJ2-7, reads KAGVTQTPRYLIKTRGQQVTLSCSPISGHRSVSWYQQTPGQGLQFLFEYFSETQRNKGNFPGRFSGRQFSNSRSEMNVSTLELGDSALYLCASSLAGQFYEQYFGPGTRLTVT.

The chain combines TRBV5-1 with TRBJ2-3, with 7 bases fitting TRBD1. Germline V gives CDR1 SGHRS, CDR2 YFSETQ. Trimming at V came to 2 bases and at J to 0 bases, leaving 3 bases not matched to a gene. The CDR3 spans 15 residues. CDR3 DNA: TGCGCCAGCAGCTTAGGGGACAGAAGCACAGATACGCAGTATTTT. Amino acids: CASSLGDRSTDTQYF.

This clonotype appeared a few times. The gene calls are TRBV4-3 and TRBJ2-3, with a tentative D call TRBD1 (6 bases). The length of the CDR3 is 16 residues. Germline lookup yields CDR1 LGHNA and CDR2 YSLEER. V lost 1 base to trimming and J lost 2 bases, with 13 bases between them. The CDR3 DNA reads TGCGCCAGCAGCCAAGGGGGGCGCCTAGACACAGATACGCAGTATTTT. It specifies CASSQGGRLDTDTQYF.

This clonotype was counted many times. The chain combines TRBV4-3 with TRBJ2-2, with 7 bases fitting TRBD1. The CDR3 is made up of 15 amino acids. With V trimmed by 1 base and J by 1 base, 0 bases remained unmatched. Per the germline V gene, CDR1 is LGHNA and CDR2 is YSLEER. The DNA for the CDR3 is TGCGCCAGCAGCCAAGGACAGGGGAACACCGGGGAGCTGTTTTTT. It translates to CASSQGQGNTGELFF.

This clonotype was seen more than once but under ten times. The chain employs TRBV4-2 and TRBJ2-3, with D possibly called TRBD1 or TRBD2 (6 bases each). CDR1 is LGHNA, CDR2 YNFKEQ, per germline. The CDR3 spans 16 residues. Trimming shortened V by 6 bases and J by 0 bases, and 16 bases separated the two germline ends. The CDR3 coding sequence is TGTGCCAGCAGAGATTCCGGGGGCCCTAGCACAGATACGCAGTATTTT. Its translation: CASRDSGGPSTDTQYF.

This clonotype was picked up many times. The V call is TRBV12-3 or TRBV12-4, the J call TRBJ1-1; D ambiguous. V shed 5 bases and J shed 3 bases, with 10 bases lying between them. This CDR3 is 13 amino acids long. The CDR3 DNA sequence: TGTGCCAGCAGTCTTGCAGGAGACACTGAAGCTTTCTTT. As protein: CASSLAGDTEAFF.

The sample holds a few counts of this clonotype. The chain has TRBV24-1 and TRBJ2-2; 7 bases align to TRBD1. V shed 2 bases, J shed 10 bases, and the junction held 9 bases outside the gene matches. Germline lookup yields CDR1 KGHDR and CDR2 SFDVKD. CDR3 length: 15 residues. CDR3: CATSDSLMTGPELFF. In DNA form, the CDR3 reads TGTGCCACCAGTGATTCCCTCATGACAGGGCCGGAGCTGTTTTTT.

This clonotype appeared many times. The chain joins TRBV6-5 to TRBJ2-3; no clear D gene. The germline CDR1 and CDR2 sequences are MNHEY and SVGAGI. V shed 5 bases and J shed 2 bases, with 8 bases lying between them. This CDR3 comprises 13 residues. The CDR3 spells CASSPLLTDTQYF. The DNA of the CDR3 is TGTGCCAGCAGTCCCCTACTCACAGATACGCAGTATTTT.

This clonotype was seen many times. V gene TRBV6-2 or TRBV6-3 combines with J gene TRBJ1-1; D gene ambiguous. V was cut by 0 bases and J by 8 bases, with 10 bases left in between. Germline V gene sequence: CDR1 MNHEY, CDR2 SVGEGT. The CDR3 covers 13 residues. CDR3 in DNA: TGTGCCAGCAGTTACTCGATTGGCCTAGAAGCTTTCTTT. Translation: CASSYSIGLEAFF.

In DNA, the CDR3 is TGTGCCAGCAGCGATTGGGGAGGTCCGCAAGAGACCCAGTACTTC. It codes for CASSDWGGPQETQYF. The chain uses TRBV14 and TRBJ2-5; possibly TRBD2 for D (6 bases). This CDR3 region has 15 residues. V lost 5 bases and J 2 bases, leaving 15 bases between the germline ends. CDR1 and CDR2 (germline): SGHDN, FVKESK.

The chain carries TRBV5-1 and TRBJ1-6, with no clear D. The V gene's germline CDR1 is SGHRS and CDR2 YFSETQ. The CDR3 sequence is 14 residues long. Trimming shortened V by 2 bases and J by 7 bases, and 10 bases separated the two germline ends. The CDR3 DNA reads as TGCGCCAGCAGCTTTGCGACGGAAAATTCACCCCTCCACTTT. Protein: CASSFATENSPLHF.

There are many counts of this clonotype. The gene calls are TRBV7-8 and TRBJ1-5; 10 nucleotides agree with TRBD1. Per the germline V gene, CDR1 is SGHVS and CDR2 is FQNEAQ. The V segment lost 5 bases and the J segment 1 base; nucleotides outside the gene matches: 5. CDR3 length: 16 amino acids. CDR3 amino acids: CASSIRQGASNQPQHF. CDR3 nucleotide sequence: TGTGCCAGCAGCATAAGACAGGGGGCGAGCAATCAGCCCCAGCATTTT.